What follows are 5 T cell receptor beta chains derived from one specimen sequenced in a study of cytomegalovirus exposure and HLA in healthy donors. PCR employed 60 Vbeta and 13 Jbeta primers. Repertoires were generated with immunoSEQ multiplex PCR, while TCRdb's copy carries only in-frame clones and drops some. The sample lists over 90,000 clones, 65% to 85% occurring once. The sequencing sample was made of PBMCs. The receptors were sampled from a woman aged 60 to 75 in good health and CMV-seropositive.

On this clone itself: One junction end does not reproduce the germline sequence, and a read error may be involved. The V gene is TRBV7-7, the J gene TRBJ2-5; TRBD1 agrees at 7 bases. This CDR3 has 15 amino acids. Looked up from germline, CDR1 is SSHAT and CDR2 is FNYEAQ (reference sequence). The CDR3 DNA is TGTGCTAGCAGCTTAGTTCGGCAGGGGGAAATGTCCCAGTACTTC. This codes for CASSLVRQGEMSQYF.

The V and J genes are TRBV5-4 and TRBJ1-2; D ambiguous. Germline V gives CDR1 SGHNT, CDR2 YYREEE (reference sequence). The V and J ends lost 0 bases and 1 base respectively, with 22 bases between them. The CDR3 covers 19 residues. CDR3 amino acids: CASSLANRIAQRYNYGYTF. The CDR3, as DNA: TGTGCCAGCAGCTTGGCTAATCGGATAGCCCAAAGATATAACTATGGCTACACCTTC.

The rearrangement links TRBV5-1 to TRBJ2-3; 10 bases agree with TRBD2. Germline V lookup: CDR1 SGHRS, CDR2 YFSETQ. Unmatched junction bases numbered 5, after V lost 4 bases and J lost 0 bases. The CDR3 is 16 residues long. CDR3 in DNA: TGCGCCAGCAGCCACGGGACTAGCGCTAGCACAGATACGCAGTATTTT. Encoded protein: CASSHGTSASTDTQYF.

The chain uses TRBV5-4 and TRBJ2-3, with D possibly TRBD1 on 6 matching bases. V was clipped by 4 bases and J by 0 bases, with 12 bases between them. This CDR3 comprises 15 residues. The germline V gene encodes CDR1 SGHNT and CDR2 YYREEE (reference sequence). The CDR3 here is CASSGGQTSTDTQYF. The CDR3 DNA sequence: TGTGCCAGCAGCGGAGGACAGACTAGCACAGATACGCAGTATTTT. Using reference TRBV5-4 and TRBJ2-3 for the parts outside the CDR3, the full variable domain is ETGVTQSPTHLIKTRGQQVTLRCSSQSGHNTVSWYQQALGQGPQFIFQYYREEENGRGNFPPRFSGLQFPNYSSELNVNALELDDSALYLCASSGGQTSTDTQYFGPGTRLTVL.

This sequence joins TRBV6-1 and TRBJ1-2; D is ambiguous. The CDR3 runs 12 residues. Germline V gene sequence: CDR1 MNHNS, CDR2 SASEGT. V was shortened by 2 bases and J by 4 bases, with 5 bases between the two germline ends. CDR3 sequence reads: CASSERLYGYTF. CDR3 sequence (DNA): TGTGCCAGCAGTGAACGACTCTATGGCTACACCTTC.